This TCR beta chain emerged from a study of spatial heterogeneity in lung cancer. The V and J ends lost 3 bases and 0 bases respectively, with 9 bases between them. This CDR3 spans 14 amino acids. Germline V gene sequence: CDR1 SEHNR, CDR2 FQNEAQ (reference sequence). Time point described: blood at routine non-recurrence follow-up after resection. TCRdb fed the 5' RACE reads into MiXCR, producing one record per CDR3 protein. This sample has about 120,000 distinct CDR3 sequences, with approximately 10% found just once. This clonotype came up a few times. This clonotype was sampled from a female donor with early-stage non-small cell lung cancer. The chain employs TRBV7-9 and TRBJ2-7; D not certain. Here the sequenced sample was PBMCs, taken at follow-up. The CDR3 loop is CASSFSSSSYEQYF. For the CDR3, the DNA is TGTGCCAGCAGCTTTTCGAGCAGCTCCTACGAGCAGTACTTC.